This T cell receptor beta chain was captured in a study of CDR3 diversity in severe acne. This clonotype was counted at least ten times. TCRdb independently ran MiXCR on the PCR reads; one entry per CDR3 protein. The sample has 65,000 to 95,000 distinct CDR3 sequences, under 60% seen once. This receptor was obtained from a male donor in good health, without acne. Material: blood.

Written as DNA, the CDR3 is TGTGCCAGCAGCTTGAACAGGGGGAACACTGAAGCTTTCTTT. It is translated as CASSLNRGNTEAFF. The rearrangement uses TRBV5-4 and TRBJ1-1; 7 nucleotides match TRBD1. Germline loops: CDR1 SGHNT, CDR2 YYREEE (reference sequence). The V gene end was trimmed by 1 base and the J gene end by 1 base; junction bases not matched to a gene: 1. The CDR3 has 14 amino acids.